The following is a TCR beta chain sequence with its context. CDR1 and CDR2 (germline): SGHTA, FQGNSA. V was clipped by 2 bases and J by 0 bases, with 7 bases between them. The CDR3 is made up of 15 amino acids. Vbeta (60) and Jbeta (13) primers were used in the PCR. Some clones are missing from TCRdb's copy, which holds only in-frame ones; the method was immunoSEQ multiplex PCR. The data contain under 200,000 clones, around 80% of them singletons. These data come from a study of cytomegalovirus exposure and HLA in healthy donors. The sequencing sample was made of PBMCs. The rearrangement links TRBV7-2 to TRBJ2-2; D unresolved. The receptor was isolated from a woman aged 30 to 39 in good health and CMV-seropositive. The CDR3 DNA reads as TGTGCCAGCAGCTTACTAGGAACGAACACCGGGGAGCTGTTTTTT. Translating it yields CASSLLGTNTGELFF.